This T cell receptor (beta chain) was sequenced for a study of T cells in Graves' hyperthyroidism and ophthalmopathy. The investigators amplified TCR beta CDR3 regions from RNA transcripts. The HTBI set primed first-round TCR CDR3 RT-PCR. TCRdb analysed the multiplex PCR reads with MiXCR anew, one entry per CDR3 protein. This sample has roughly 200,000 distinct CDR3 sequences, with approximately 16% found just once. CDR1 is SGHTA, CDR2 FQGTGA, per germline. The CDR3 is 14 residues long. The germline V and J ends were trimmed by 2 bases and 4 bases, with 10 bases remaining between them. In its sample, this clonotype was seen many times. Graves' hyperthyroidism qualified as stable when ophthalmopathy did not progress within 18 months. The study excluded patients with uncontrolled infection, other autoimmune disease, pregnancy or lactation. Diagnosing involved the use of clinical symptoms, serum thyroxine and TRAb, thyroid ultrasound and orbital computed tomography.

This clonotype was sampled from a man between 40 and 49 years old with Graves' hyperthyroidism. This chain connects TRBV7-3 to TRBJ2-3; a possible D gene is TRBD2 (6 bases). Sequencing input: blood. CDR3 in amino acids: CASSLLAGSDTQYF. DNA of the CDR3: TGTGCCAGCAGCTTACTGGCGGGGTCAGATACGCAGTATTTT. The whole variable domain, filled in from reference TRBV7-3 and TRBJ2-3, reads GAGVSQTPSNKVTEKGKYVELRCDPISGHTALYWYRQSLGQGPEFLIYFQGTGAADDSGLPNDRFFAVRPEGSVSTLKIQRTERGDSAVYLCASSLLAGSDTQYFGPGTRLTVL.